The entry that follows covers one T cell receptor (beta chain) sequence. Its cognate antigen has yet to be identified. Per-base quality was not reported, and no clone a single base away is much larger than it. The data belong to a study of T cell responses to AZD1222 COVID-19 vaccine (dated by TCRdb to about 2021). At the level of the whole study: AZD1222 recipients with second doses at about 4 weeks or about 12 weeks were pooled, because spike-specific TCR depth and breadth did not differ between schedules. A total of approximately 240 trial participants underwent TCR sequencing, of whom 207 received two doses of AZD1222 and around 26 received two doses of the MenACWY control vaccine. Trial participants were enrolled by age into 18-55, 56-69 and 70-plus year subgroups, with 148, 28 and 57 TCR-sequenced participants respectively.

The CDR3 regions of human TCRbeta chains were analyzed by immunosequencing. The authors processed their data as follows. Repertoire TCRs were checked for matches against a reference library of SARS-CoV-2-specific TCRs that had been generated using the MIRA antigen-specificity platform. Breadth meant the fraction of unique TCRs that were SARS-CoV-2-associated, whereas depth meant the fraction of total T cells that were SARS-CoV-2-associated. Using the MIRA data, every spike-specific TCR was mapped to the spike region that the TCR reacted to and assigned to either a CD4 or a CD8 class. Log10-transformed breadth and depth values were compared by one-way ANOVA with Sidak's multiple comparisons tests. Entries here come from immuneACCESS through TCRdb and include only in-frame sequences with V and J called. Some clones fail to appear in such tables; in the studies checked, an unresolved V gene covers under half of the shortfall, and the cause of the remainder is unknown. V, J and clone size reflect that table, while D and trimming were determined from the DNA. The sample contains about 180,000 clones, 90% to 95% of them found a single time. The biggest ten clones account for 1.5% to 2% of the sample.

The time point label, read with the paper, signifies: baseline before first vaccination. The vaccinee samples were drawn from two UK trials, COV001 and COV002, one of which was a single-blind randomized controlled phase 2/3 trial testing AZD1222 (ChAdOx1 nCoV-19) in healthy adults. Trial participant PBMC samples were collected at day 0 and day 28 after the second dose for TCRbeta chain sequencing. What the work shows at the level of the full study, not this receptor alone: After two AZD1222 doses, both the breadth and the depth of spike-specific TCRs were significantly higher than at day 0 and than in MenACWY recipients. Most participants were white British and females outnumbered males, and the authors suggested that clonal diversity may have been underestimated. Conclusions about previously exposed vaccinees are limited because only six or seven AZD1222 recipients were SARS-CoV-2 seropositive at baseline. CD4 TCRs associated with the vaccine covered the entire spike protein, and the dominant responses were in regions 160-218 and 743-854. Because no samples from the day 14 peak response were available, repertoires could be characterized only after the peak T cell response. Epitopes outside the regions mutated in the B.1.351 and B.1.1.7 variants were reportedly recognized by nearly half of the unique spike-specific TCRs. The 56-69-year group was small, and its depth increase did not reach significance, likely because of low power.

This sample comprised peripheral blood, obtained on day 0 of AZD1222 vaccination. This sequence was found in an adult in good health.

The CDR3 protein: CASSQDLGAGVQYF. The DNA reads as follows: TGCGCCAGCAGCCAAGATCTAGGGGCCGGTGTGCAGTACTTC. Rearrangement joined TRBV4-3 to TRBJ2-7; tentative D gene TRBD1, with 5 bases matching. The germline V gene specifies LGHNA as CDR1 and YSLEER as CDR2. The V and J ends are trimmed by 0 bases and 9 bases, leaving 15 bases between them. The CDR3 measures 14 amino acids from cysteine to phenylalanine. Here the CDR3 DNA is all that survives: 42 bases in frame from base 1.